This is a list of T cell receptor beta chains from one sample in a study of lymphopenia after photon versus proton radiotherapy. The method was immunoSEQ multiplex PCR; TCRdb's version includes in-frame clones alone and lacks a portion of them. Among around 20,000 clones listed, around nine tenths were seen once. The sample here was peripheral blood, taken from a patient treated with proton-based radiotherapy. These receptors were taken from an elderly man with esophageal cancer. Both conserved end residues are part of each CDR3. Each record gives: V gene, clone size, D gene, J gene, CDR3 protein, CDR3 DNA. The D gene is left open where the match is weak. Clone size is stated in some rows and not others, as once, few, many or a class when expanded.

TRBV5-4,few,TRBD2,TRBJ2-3,CASSTRTSGRAKADTQYF,TGTGCCAGCAGCACCCGGACTAGCGGGAGGGCCAAGGCAGATACGCAGTATTTT
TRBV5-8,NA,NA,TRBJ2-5,CASSFRQVQETQYF,TGTGCCAGCAGCTTCCGACAGGTTCAAGAGACCCAGTACTTC
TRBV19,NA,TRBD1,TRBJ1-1,CASSRGTGEDTEAFF,TGTGCCAGTAGTCGGGGGACAGGGGAGGACACTGAAGCTTTCTTT
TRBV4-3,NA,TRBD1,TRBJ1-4,CASSQDRGSEKLFF,TGCGCCAGCAGCCAAGACAGGGGGTCTGAAAAACTGTTTTTT
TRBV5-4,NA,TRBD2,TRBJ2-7,CASSLLAGGSLYEQYF,TGTGCCAGCAGCTTGCTAGCGGGGGGGTCCCTTTACGAGCAGTACTTC
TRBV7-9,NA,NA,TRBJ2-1,CASSLTGGYNEQFF,TGTGCCAGCAGCTTGACTGGCGGCTACAATGAGCAGTTCTTC
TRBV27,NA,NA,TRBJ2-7,CASSLSGGGGGYEQYF,TGTGCCAGCAGTTTATCTGGAGGGGGCGGGGGTTACGAGCAGTACTTC
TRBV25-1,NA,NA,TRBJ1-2,CASSEYRGGTGGYTF,TGTGCCAGCAGTGAATATAGAGGCGGGACGGGGGGCTACACCTTC
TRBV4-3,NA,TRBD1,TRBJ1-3,CASSQNYRGSSGNTIYF,TGCGCCAGCAGCCAAAACTACAGGGGAAGCTCTGGAAACACCATATATTTT
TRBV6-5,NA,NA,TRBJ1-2,CASRPLPRENYGYTF,TGTGCCAGCAGACCCCTTCCTAGGGAAAACTATGGCTACACCTTC
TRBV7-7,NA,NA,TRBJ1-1,CASSRSMNTEAFF,TGTGCCAGCAGCCGTTCGATGAACACTGAAGCTTTCTTT
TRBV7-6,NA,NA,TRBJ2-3,CASSFTGPPSDTQYF,TGTGCCAGCAGCTTTACAGGTCCCCCCTCAGATACGCAGTATTTT
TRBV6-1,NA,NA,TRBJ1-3,CASSDSQGGVSTIYF,TGTGCCAGCAGTGATTCACAGGGAGGGGTGAGCACCATATATTTT
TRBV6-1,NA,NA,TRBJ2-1,CASSERDKYNEQFF,TGTGCCAGCAGTGAACGAGATAAATACAATGAGCAGTTCTTC
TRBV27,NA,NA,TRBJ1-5,CASSPQGLNQPQHF,TGTGCCAGCAGTCCTCAGGGTCTCAATCAGCCCCAGCATTTT
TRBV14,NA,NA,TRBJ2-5,CASSPLRSSAQYF,TGTGCCAGCAGCCCCCTTCGGAGTAGCGCCCAGTACTTC
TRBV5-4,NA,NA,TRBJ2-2,CASSEANRGELFF,TGTGCCAGCAGCGAAGCGAACCGCGGGGAGCTGTTTTTT
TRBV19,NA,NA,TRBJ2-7,CASGGTDAYEQYF,TGTGCCAGCGGCGGGACTGATGCCTACGAGCAGTACTTC
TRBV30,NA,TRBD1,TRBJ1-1,CAWSDRDREKNEAFF,TGTGCCTGGAGTGACCGGGACAGGGAAAAAAATGAAGCTTTCTTT
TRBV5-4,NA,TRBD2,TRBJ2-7,CASSFGSTSGAYEQYF,TGTGCCAGCAGCTTCGGATCAACTAGCGGGGCCTACGAGCAGTACTTC
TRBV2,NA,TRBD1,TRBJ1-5,CASRPGTGGNQPQHF,TGTGCCAGCAGGCCAGGGACAGGGGGCAATCAGCCCCAGCATTTT
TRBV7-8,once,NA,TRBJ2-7,CASSSDLRGTPGVRGEQYF,TGTGCCAGCAGCTCAGATTTACGCGGGACGCCCGGGGTGAGGGGCGAGCAGTACTTC
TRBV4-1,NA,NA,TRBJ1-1,CASSQGGPLLGTEAFF,TGCGCCAGCAGCCAAGGGGGACCGTTATTGGGAACTGAAGCTTTCTTT
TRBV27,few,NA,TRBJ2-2,CATSRSGELFF,TGTGCCACCTCCCGGTCCGGGGAGCTGTTTTTT
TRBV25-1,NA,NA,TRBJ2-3,CASSETAGLTDTQYF,TGTGCCAGCAGTGAAACGGCGGGCCTCACAGATACGCAGTATTTT
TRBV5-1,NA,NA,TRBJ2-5,CASSLGRSETQYF,TGCGCCAGCAGCTTAGGCAGGTCGGAGACCCAGTACTTC
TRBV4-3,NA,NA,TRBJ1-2,CASSQELRPGAGYTF,TGCGCCAGCAGCCAAGAACTCCGGCCAGGGGCTGGCTACACCTTC
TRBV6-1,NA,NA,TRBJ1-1,CASSELNVNTEAFF,TGTGCCAGCAGTGAATTGAATGTGAACACTGAAGCTTTCTTT
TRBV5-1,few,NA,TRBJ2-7,CASRVAYEQYF,TGCGCCAGCAGGGTAGCCTACGAGCAGTACTTC
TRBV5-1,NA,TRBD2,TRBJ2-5,CASSPPQLAGGYQETQYF,TGCGCCAGCAGCCCCCCCCAACTAGCGGGGGGCTACCAAGAGACCCAGTACTTC
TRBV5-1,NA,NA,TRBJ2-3,CASSSQGSKQYF,TGCGCCAGCAGCTCCCAGGGTTCCAAGCAGTATTTT
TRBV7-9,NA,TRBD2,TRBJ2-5,CASSYTSGQETQYF,TGTGCCAGCAGCTACACTAGCGGACAAGAGACCCAGTACTTC
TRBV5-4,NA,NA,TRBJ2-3,CASSFHPLASTDTQYF,TGTGCCAGCAGCTTCCATCCCCTCGCTAGCACAGATACGCAGTATTTT
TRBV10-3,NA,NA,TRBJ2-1,CATYGPDDSYNEQFF,TGTGCCACTTACGGCCCGGACGACTCCTACAATGAGCAGTTCTTC
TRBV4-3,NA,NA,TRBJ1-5,CASSQDSGKEGNQPQHF,TGCGCCAGCAGCCAAGATTCAGGGAAAGAGGGAAATCAGCCCCAGCATTTT
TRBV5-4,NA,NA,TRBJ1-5,CASSVDRGNQPQHF,TGTGCCAGCAGCGTGGACCGAGGCAATCAGCCCCAGCATTTT
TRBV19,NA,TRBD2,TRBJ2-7,CASSPRGVDEQYF,TGTGCCAGTAGTCCTCGGGGGGTGGACGAGCAGTACTTC
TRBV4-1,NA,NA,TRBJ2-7,CASSQEWGREDYEQYF,TGCGCCAGCAGCCAAGAATGGGGCAGGGAGGACTACGAGCAGTACTTC
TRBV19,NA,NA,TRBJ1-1,CASSIGGAGEAFF,TGTGCCAGTAGTATTGGAGGGGCCGGGGAAGCTTTCTTT
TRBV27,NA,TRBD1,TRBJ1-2,CASKDRGFYGYTF,TGTGCCAGCAAAGACAGGGGGTTCTATGGCTACACCTTC
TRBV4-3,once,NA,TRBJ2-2,CASSQEPGSNTGELFF,TGCGCCAGCAGCCAAGAACCTGGGTCAAACACCGGGGAGCTGTTTTTT
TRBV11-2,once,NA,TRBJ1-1,CASSLEGRWTEAFF,TGTGCCAGCAGCTTAGAAGGGAGGTGGACTGAAGCTTTCTTT
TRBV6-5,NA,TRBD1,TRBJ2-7,CASSYPRQGSYEQYF,TGTGCCAGCAGTTACCCCAGACAGGGGTCCTACGAGCAGTACTTC
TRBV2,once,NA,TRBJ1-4,CASSEGGQRNEKLFF,TGTGCCAGCAGTGAAGGAGGACAAAGGAATGAAAAACTGTTTTTT
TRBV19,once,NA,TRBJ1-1,CASSRRTLNTEAFF,TGTGCCAGTAGTCGTAGGACTTTGAACACTGAAGCTTTCTTT
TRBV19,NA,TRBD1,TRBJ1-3,CASRTGGFSGNTIYF,TGTGCCAGTAGGACAGGGGGCTTTTCTGGAAACACCATATATTTT
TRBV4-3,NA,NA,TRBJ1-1,CASSQEDRMNTEAFF,TGCGCCAGCAGCCAAGAAGACAGAATGAACACTGAAGCTTTCTTT
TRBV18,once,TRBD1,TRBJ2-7,CASSPGTGGEQYF,TGTGCCAGCTCTCCCGGGACAGGGGGCGAACAGTACTTC
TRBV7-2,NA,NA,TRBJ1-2,CASSLVGQYSGYTF,TGTGCCAGCAGCTTAGTGGGGCAGTACTCTGGCTACACCTTC
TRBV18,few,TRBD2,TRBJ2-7,CASSRPPGTSGSSYEQYF,TGTGCCAGCTCACGACCCCCCGGGACTAGCGGGAGCTCCTACGAGCAGTACTTC
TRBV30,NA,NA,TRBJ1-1,CAWSDPRKGFIAEAFF,TGTGCCTGGAGTGACCCCCGAAAGGGGTTTATCGCTGAAGCTTTCTTT
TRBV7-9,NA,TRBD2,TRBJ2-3,CASSAGLAERDTQYF,TGTGCCAGCAGCGCGGGACTAGCGGAACGAGATACGCAGTATTTT
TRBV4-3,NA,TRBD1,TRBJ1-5,CASSQEVQGYQPQHF,TGCGCCAGCAGCCAAGAGGTACAGGGGTACCAGCCCCAGCATTTT
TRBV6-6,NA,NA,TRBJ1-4,CASIDQDLNEKLFF,TGTGCCAGCATCGACCAGGACCTTAATGAAAAACTGTTTTTT
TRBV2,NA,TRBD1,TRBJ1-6,CASSGNRGGSSYNSPLHF,TGTGCCAGCAGTGGAAACAGGGGGGGCAGCTCCTATAATTCACCCCTCCACTTT
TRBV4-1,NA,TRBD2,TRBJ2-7,CASSQPGAGGYEQYF,TGCGCCAGCAGCCAACCGGGGGCGGGAGGGTACGAGCAGTACTTC
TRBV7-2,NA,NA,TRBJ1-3,CASSARGSSGNTIYF,TGTGCCAGCAGCGCAAGGGGCTCCTCTGGAAACACCATATATTTT
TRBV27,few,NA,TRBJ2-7,CASQGPDSYEQYF,TGTGCCAGCCAGGGGCCGGACTCCTACGAGCAGTACTTC